This T cell receptor beta chain comes out of a study of shared T cell receptors in the human thymus. This table comes from immunoSEQ multiplex PCR, and its TCRdb copy is limited to in-frame clones, with some not included. The table includes about 660,000 clones, about 90% detected once. This CDR3 region has 17 residues. The J segment lost 7 bases and the V segment lost 4 bases, leaving 16 bases of the junction unmatched. From germline, CDR1 is WSHSY and CDR2 SAAADI. These same records also appear under a second study, on human thymus T cells. Per that study: Healthy Finnish infants undergoing corrective surgery for congenital heart defects were used as donors. Surgeons resected thymus tissue during corrective heart surgery. Blood and thymic repertoires both appeared biased in V and J gene usage. Related research examined unrelated individuals and reported that their thymic repertoires overlapped highly.

This chain uses TRBV10-2 with TRBJ2-7, with 10 bases aligning to TRBD2. Sequencing was carried out using thymocytes. This TCR was sampled from a boy less than two years old with a congenital heart defect. CDR3 bases: TGCGCCAGCAGTGGCTTTTTCCGAGCGGGAGGGGCTAAGGAGCAGTACTTC. Translation gives CASSGFFRAGGAKEQYF.